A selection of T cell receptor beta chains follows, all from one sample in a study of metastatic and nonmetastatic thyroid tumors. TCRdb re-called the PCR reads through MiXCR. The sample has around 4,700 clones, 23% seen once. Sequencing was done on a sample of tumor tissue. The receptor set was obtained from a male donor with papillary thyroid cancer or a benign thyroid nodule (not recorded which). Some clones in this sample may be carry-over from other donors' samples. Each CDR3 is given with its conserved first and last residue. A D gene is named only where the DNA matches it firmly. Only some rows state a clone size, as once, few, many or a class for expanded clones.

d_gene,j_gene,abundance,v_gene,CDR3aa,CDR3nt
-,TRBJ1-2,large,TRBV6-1,CASSSPATFNYGYTF,TGTGCCAGCAGTTCGCCGGCAACCTTTAACTATGGCTACACCTTC
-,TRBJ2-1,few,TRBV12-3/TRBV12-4,CASRRTSDEQFF,TGTGCCAGCAGACGGACCAGCGATGAGCAGTTCTTC
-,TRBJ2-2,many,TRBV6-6,CASSYGQPDDTGELFF,TGTGCCAGCAGTTACGGGCAGCCTGATGATACCGGGGAGCTGTTTTTT
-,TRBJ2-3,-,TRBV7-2,CASSFGQGMDTQYF,TGTGCCAGCAGCTTTGGGCAGGGGATGGATACGCAGTATTTT
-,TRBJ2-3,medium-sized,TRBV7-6,CASSLDTTHTQYF,TGTGCCAGCAGCTTAGACACCACCCATACGCAGTATTTT
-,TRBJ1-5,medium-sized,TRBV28,CASSGQYSNQPQHF,TGTGCCAGCTCGGGACAATATAGCAATCAGCCCCAGCATTTT
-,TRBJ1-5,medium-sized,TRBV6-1,CASSPGPRRGQPQHF,TGTGCCAGCAGTCCAGGACCGCGACGAGGTCAGCCCCAGCATTTT
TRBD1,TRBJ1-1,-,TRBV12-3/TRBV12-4,CASREQGAGTEAFF,TGTGCCAGCAGGGAACAGGGGGCTGGAACTGAAGCTTTCTTT
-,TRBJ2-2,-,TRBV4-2,CASSLGGRRDGELFF,TGTGCCAGCAGTTTGGGGGGACGGCGAGACGGGGAGCTGTTTTTT
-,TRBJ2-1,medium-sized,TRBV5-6,CASSLAWGDQGQFF,TGTGCCAGCAGCTTGGCCTGGGGGGATCAGGGGCAGTTCTTC
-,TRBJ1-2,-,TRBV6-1,CASSEALGTRGAYGYTF,TGTGCCAGCAGTGAAGCGCTAGGGACTCGAGGGGCTTATGGCTACACCTTC
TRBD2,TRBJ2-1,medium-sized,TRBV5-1,CASSLDGLAGVVNEQFF,TGCGCCAGCAGCTTGGACGGACTAGCGGGAGTTGTCAATGAGCAGTTCTTC
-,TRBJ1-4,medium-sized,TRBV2,CASSASWGEKLFF,TGTGCCAGCAGTGCCTCCTGGGGGGAAAAACTGTTTTTT
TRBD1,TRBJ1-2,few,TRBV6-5,CAGSFDREGYTF,TGTGCCGGCAGTTTTGACAGGGAAGGCTACACCTTC
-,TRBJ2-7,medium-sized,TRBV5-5,CASSLAISEQYF,TGTGCCAGCAGCTTGGCCATAAGCGAGCAGTACTTC
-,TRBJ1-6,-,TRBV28,CASSFRGDSSPLHF,TGTGCCAGCAGTTTCCGGGGGGATAGTTCACCCCTCCACTTT
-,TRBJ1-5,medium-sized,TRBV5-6,CASSLWQGYSNQPQHF,TGTGCCAGCAGCTTGTGGCAGGGGTATAGCAATCAGCCCCAGCATTTT
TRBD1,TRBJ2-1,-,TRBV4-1,CASSQEFEGARVF,TGCGCCAGCAGCCAAGAGTTCGAGGGGGCCAGGGTCTTC
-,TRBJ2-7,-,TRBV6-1,CASGEPGHLYEQYF,TGTGCCAGCGGTGAGCCGGGACATCTCTACGAGCAGTACTTC
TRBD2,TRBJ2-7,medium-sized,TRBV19,CASSAGPYEQYF,TGTGCCAGTTCAGCGGGACCCTACGAGCAGTACTTC
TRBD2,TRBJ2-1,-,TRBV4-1,CASSQEVTSGGRRQFF,TGCGCCAGCAGCCAAGAAGTGACTAGCGGGGGAAGAAGGCAGTTCTTC
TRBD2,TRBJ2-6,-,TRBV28,CASSSGTGGSGANVLTF,TGTGCCAGCAGTTCCGGGACGGGGGGCTCTGGGGCCAACGTCCTGACTTTC
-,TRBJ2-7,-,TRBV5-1,CASSLEGDYEQYF,TGCGCCAGCAGCTTGGAAGGGGACTACGAGCAGTACTTC
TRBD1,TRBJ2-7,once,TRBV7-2,CASSLRRGWYEQYF,TGTGCCAGCAGCTTACGCAGGGGGTGGTACGAGCAGTACTTC
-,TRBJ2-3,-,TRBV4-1,CAGSQPGQGSDTQYF,TGCGCCGGCAGCCAACCAGGGCAGGGTTCAGATACGCAGTATTTT
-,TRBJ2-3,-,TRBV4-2,CASSQDFRGAGTDTQYF,TGTGCCAGCAGCCAAGATTTCAGGGGGGCCGGCACAGATACGCAGTATTTT
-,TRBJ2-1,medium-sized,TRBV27,CASSLDWDRSHNEQFF,TGTGCCAGCAGTCTGGACTGGGACCGGTCCCACAATGAGCAGTTCTTC
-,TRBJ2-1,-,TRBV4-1,CASSQDWTNAYNEQFF,TGCGCCAGCAGCCAAGATTGGACCAACGCCTACAATGAGCAGTTCTTC
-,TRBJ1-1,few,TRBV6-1,CASSPLGQSAEAFF,TGTGCCAGCAGTCCGCTAGGACAGTCTGCTGAAGCTTTCTTT
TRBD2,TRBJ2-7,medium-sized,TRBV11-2,CASSRDYRYEQYF,TGTGCCAGCAGCCGGGACTACCGATACGAGCAGTACTTC
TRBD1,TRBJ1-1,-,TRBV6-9,CASSYGTVNTEAFF,TGTGCCAGCAGTTACGGGACAGTGAACACTGAAGCTTTCTTT
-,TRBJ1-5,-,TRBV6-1,CASAPCRYQPQHF,TGTGCCAGCGCTCCCTGCCGCTACCAGCCCCAGCATTTT
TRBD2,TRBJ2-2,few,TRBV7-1,CASSSQSRLAGGRSTGELFF,TGTGCCAGCAGCTCACAGTCCCGACTAGCGGGAGGGCGTAGCACCGGGGAGCTATTTTTT
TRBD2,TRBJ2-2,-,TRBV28,CASSPSGREAGELFF,TGTGCCAGCAGCCCTAGCGGCAGGGAAGCCGGGGAGCTGTTTTTT
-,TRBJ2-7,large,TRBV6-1,CASSEEPRTYEQYF,TGTGCCAGCAGTGAAGAGCCGAGGACCTACGAGCAGTACTTC
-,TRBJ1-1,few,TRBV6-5,CASSFTGTLGTEAFF,TGTGCCAGCAGTTTTACCGGGACACTGGGCACTGAAGCTTTCTTT
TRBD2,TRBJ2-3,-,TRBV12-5,CASGPGAGASTDTQYF,TGTGCTAGTGGTCCGGGAGCGGGGGCCAGCACAGATACGCAGTATTTT
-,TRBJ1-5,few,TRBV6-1,CASSDCDQPQHF,TGTGCCAGCAGTGACTGCGATCAGCCCCAGCATTTT
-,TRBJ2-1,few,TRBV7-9,CASSPQNEQFF,TGTGCCAGCAGCCCCCAGAATGAGCAGTTCTTC
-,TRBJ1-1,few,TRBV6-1,CASSNGDTPRFF,TGTGCCAGCAGCAACGGGGACACTCCACGGTTCTTT
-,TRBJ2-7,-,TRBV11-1,CASSLARLPGAYEQYF,TGTGCCAGCAGCTTAGCGAGGCTCCCGGGGGCCTACGAGCAGTACTTC